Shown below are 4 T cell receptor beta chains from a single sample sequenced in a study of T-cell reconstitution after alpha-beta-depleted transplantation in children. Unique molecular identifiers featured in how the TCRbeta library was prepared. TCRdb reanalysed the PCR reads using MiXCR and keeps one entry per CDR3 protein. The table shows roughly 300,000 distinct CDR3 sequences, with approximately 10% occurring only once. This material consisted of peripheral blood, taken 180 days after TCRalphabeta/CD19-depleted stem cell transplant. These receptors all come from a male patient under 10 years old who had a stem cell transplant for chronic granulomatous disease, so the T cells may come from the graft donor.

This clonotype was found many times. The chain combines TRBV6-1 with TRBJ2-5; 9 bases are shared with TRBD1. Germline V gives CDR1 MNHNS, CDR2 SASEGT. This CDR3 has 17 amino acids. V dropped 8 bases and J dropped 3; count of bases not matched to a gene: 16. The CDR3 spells CASGQYLYRGREETQYF. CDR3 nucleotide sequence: TGTGCCAGCGGACAATACCTGTACAGGGGGCGCGAAGAGACCCAGTACTTC.

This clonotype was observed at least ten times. CDR3 bases: TGCGCCAGCAGGGAGGGGTTCCGCACTGAAGCTTTCTTT. Translation: CASREGFRTEAFF. The rearrangement links TRBV5-1 to TRBJ1-1, with a tentative D call TRBD1 (5 bases). V lost 5 bases and J 4 bases, leaving 12 bases between the germline ends. Germline V lookup: CDR1 SGHRS, CDR2 YFSETQ. The CDR3 runs to 13 residues. Looking up the rest from reference TRBV5-1 and TRBJ1-1 gives the full variable domain: KAGVTQTPRYLIKTRGQQVTLSCSPISGHRSVSWYQQTPGQGLQFLFEYFSETQRNKGNFPGRFSGRQFSNSRSEMNVSTLELGDSALYLCASREGFRTEAFFGQGTRLTVV.

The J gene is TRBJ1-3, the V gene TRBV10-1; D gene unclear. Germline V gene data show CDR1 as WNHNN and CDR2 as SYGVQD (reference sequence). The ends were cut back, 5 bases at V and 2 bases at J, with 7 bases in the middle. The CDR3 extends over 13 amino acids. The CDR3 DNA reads TGCGCCAGCAGTCAGAATACTGGAAACACCATATATTTT. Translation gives CASSQNTGNTIYF.

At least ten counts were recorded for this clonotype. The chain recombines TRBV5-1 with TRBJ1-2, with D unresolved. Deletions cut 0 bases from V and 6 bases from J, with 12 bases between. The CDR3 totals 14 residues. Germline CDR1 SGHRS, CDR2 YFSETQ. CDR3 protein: CASSLVGGSDGYTF. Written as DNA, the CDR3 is TGCGCCAGCAGCTTGGTTGGTGGTTCTGATGGCTACACCTTC.